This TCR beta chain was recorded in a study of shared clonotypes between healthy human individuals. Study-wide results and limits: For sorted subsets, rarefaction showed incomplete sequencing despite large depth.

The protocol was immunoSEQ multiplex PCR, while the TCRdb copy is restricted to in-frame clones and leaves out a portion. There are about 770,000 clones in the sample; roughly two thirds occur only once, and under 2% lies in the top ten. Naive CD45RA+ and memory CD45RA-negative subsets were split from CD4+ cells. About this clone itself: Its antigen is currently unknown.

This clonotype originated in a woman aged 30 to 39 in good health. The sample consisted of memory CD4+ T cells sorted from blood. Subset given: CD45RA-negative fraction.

Here the CDR3 reads CASSQGLKGGKYEKLFF. CDR3 nucleotide sequence: TGCGCCAGCAGCCAAGGGTTAAAGGGAGGGAAATATGAAAAACTGTTTTTT. The chain couples TRBV4-1 to TRBJ1-4; D is unresolved. Trimming cost V 1 base and J 6 bases, with 18 bases left between them. Germline values: CDR1 MGHRA, CDR2 YSYEKL. The CDR3 extends over 17 amino acids.